The 4 T cell receptor beta chains listed next were all sequenced from one sample in a study of human T cells and chemical hapten exposure. Sample time point: patch test 1, 2 weeks after DPC sensitization. Described treatment: therapeutic diphenylcyclopropenone sensitization with weekly scalp DPC. Via MiXCR, TCRdb re-called the RACE reads, giving one row per CDR3 protein. The repertoire has about 380,000 distinct CDR3 sequences, approximately 5.1% of them found once; the top ten carry about 2.2%. The sequences come from whole blood, collected in connection with sensitization to the hapten diphenylcyclopropenone (DPC). Receptors originate from a woman in her forties or fifties with alopecia areata. Some clones in this sample may be carry-over from other donors' samples.

The chain uses TRBV18 and TRBJ1-4; D possibly corresponds to TRBD1 (5 bases). The CDR3 covers 16 residues. The germline V gene encodes CDR1 KGHSH and CDR2 LQKENI. Trimming removed 0 bases at V and 4 bases at J, with 12 bases between. Here the CDR3 DNA reads TGTGCCAGCTCACCACCGCGTGGGACCGTTAATGAAAAACTGTTTTTT. Its protein product is CASSPPRGTVNEKLFF.

This clonotype was counted at least ten times. The J gene is TRBJ2-7, the V gene TRBV6-6, with D perhaps matching TRBD1 (6 bases). The CDR3 is made up of 12 amino acids. In germline, CDR1 is MNHNY, CDR2 SVGAGI (reference sequence). V dropped 10 bases and J dropped 0 bases, with 10 bases sitting between them. Here the CDR3 DNA reads TGTGCCATCGGACAGAACTCCTACGAGCAGTACTTC. Translation: CAIGQNSYEQYF.

This clonotype has a handful of counts. J is TRBJ2-1 and V is TRBV9; maybe TRBD1 (5 bases). Germline loops: CDR1 SGDLS, CDR2 YYNGEE. Trimming pared 0 bases from V and 10 bases from J, leaving 14 bases between. This CDR3 is built from 14 residues. CDR3 sequence: CASSVVGNQGEQFF. DNA of the CDR3: TGTGCCAGCAGCGTAGTAGGAAACCAGGGAGAGCAGTTCTTC.

This clonotype was counted at least ten times. This chain joins TRBV12-3 or TRBV12-4 and TRBJ1-1; the D gene is possibly TRBD1 (5 bases). This CDR3 has 16 amino acids. The V end lost 1 base, the J end lost 7 bases, and 19 bases lay between the germline ends. The CDR3 here is CASSLELRGKIGEAFF. The DNA of the CDR3 is TGTGCCAGCAGTTTAGAACTACGGGGGAAGATTGGTGAAGCTTTCTTT.